This T cell receptor (beta chain) originates from a study of cytomegalovirus exposure and HLA in healthy donors (dated by TCRdb to about 2017). Background on the whole study: An earlier analysis of 587 of the donors reported 276 Gb of sequence data and 100 million to 120 million unique TCR beta sequences obtained from about 179 million T cells. About 300 gigabases of sequencing data and tens of millions of unique TCR sequences were included in an early release covering around 600 HLA-typed donors. The genetic ancestry cluster associated with self-reported Caucasian donors included 65% to 90% of the approximately 410 genotyped donors. The study aimed to test whether signatures of past pathogen exposure could be identified by cataloging public T cell receptors. The study profiled the T cell repertoires of 500 to 800 subjects by immunosequencing and related them to cytomegalovirus serostatus. In addition to the first cohort of 666 subjects, a separate validation cohort of 100 to 150 different subjects was used. High-throughput TCR immunosequencing, statistical association of individual TCRs with disease status, and machine learning were combined to predict cytomegalovirus infection status. To study patterns of TCR occurrence, a later analysis re-analyzed previously published TCR beta repertoires from around 660 donors and added high-resolution HLA genotyping. Rather than using new phenotypic data, the later analysis identified candidate immune exposures from TCR beta sequences and from how often those sequences occurred across donors. An earlier analysis of around 640 of the donors used high-throughput TCR beta sequencing to judge whether each TCR beta V gene segment behaved as functional or pseudogenic. Donor age, sex, ethnicity and CMV serostatus were collected together with the repertoire data. Genome-wide SNP genotypes for about 60% of the roughly 670 donors were used in a later genetic analysis, which treated that subset as a discovery cohort. Every discovery cohort repertoire had been produced on one sequencing platform. HLA typing included class I and class II loci at four-digit resolution. The number of typed donors differed by locus: about 620-640 for A, B, C, DRB1 and DQB1; some 500 for DQA1; some 590 for DPA1; and some 430 for DPB1. Because of strong linkage in the cohort, roughly five DR-DQ haplotypes were treated as single units for association and clustering. Across approximately 420 genotyped donors of the cohort, an average of approximately 240,000 unique TCR beta nucleotide sequences per donor were sequenced, and approximately 17% of those sequences were non-productive.

The library came from the immunoSEQ multiplex PCR assay. For the multiplex PCR, a mixture combining 60 forward primers for TCR Vbeta segments and 13 reverse primers for TCR Jbeta segments was used. Amplification of the CDR3 region of rearranged TCR beta genes was performed with a multiplex PCR assay on genomic DNA. The amplified TCR beta libraries were sequenced on the Illumina HiSeq System as 87-base-pair reads. Per the original workflow: A later analysis tallied about 77 million unique TCR beta chains across the 550 to 850 repertoires, and some 12 million of those chains were shared by two or more donors. Raw reads were error-corrected and collapsed into unique sequences by a nearest-neighbor algorithm in which closely related sequences were merged to remove PCR and sequencing errors. V, D and J gene segments were assigned by aligning CDR3 sequences to IMGT reference sequences. For a sequence to be retained, a match of at least six nucleotides to both a V gene segment and a J gene segment was required. Rearrangements were called productive when the CDR3 lacked stop codons and stayed in frame with V and J; all others were non-productive. Following IMGT convention, CDR3 was defined as the stretch from the second conserved V-encoded cysteine up to the conserved J-encoded phenylalanine. In an earlier analysis of just under 600 of the donors, sequences lacking an unambiguous match to a single V gene segment were excluded. An earlier analysis of fewer than 650 of the donors classified V segments as functional when productive rearrangements were above 56.7% and as segregating when the standard deviation between donors was above 5%. A statistical classification framework was built to diagnose cytomegalovirus status from the catalog of TCR beta chain sequences. A later analysis assigned V and J genes by comparing TCR nucleotide sequences with IMGT/GENE-DB human TR gene sequences. In a later analysis, CDR3 sequences and most-parsimonious VDJ recombination scenarios were assigned using the TCRdist pipeline. A later analysis defined each TCR beta chain by its CDR3 amino acid sequence plus V-gene family, and excluded reads lacking a unique V-gene family. To address suspected cross-contamination and a sequencing artifact, a later analysis removed approximately 590 highly shared, low-generation-probability nucleotide sequences. In a later analysis, a clonal expansion index for each public chain was calculated from normalized within-repertoire ranks of inferred template counts. A later analysis computed generation probabilities with a VDJ recombination model fitted to out-of-frame rearrangements, and checked the results against IGoR. In a later analysis, TCR-TCR, TCR-HLA and TCR-CMV co-occurrence was scored with hypergeometric tests, and a repertoire-size bias correction was applied to TCR pairs. To estimate false discovery rates, a later analysis permuted the HLA or CMV assignments 20 times. In a later analysis, co-occurring TCRs were grouped using DBSCAN, and TCRdist sequence similarity was added for clustering within HLA-allele-positive subsets. Repertoires with fewer than 30,000 or more than 120,000 public chains were left out of co-occurrence clustering, as were five repertoires with anomalous nucleotide sharing. Held by TCRdb, this immuneACCESS table contains in-frame sequences only and omits some clones. Under half of the omission traces to an unresolved V gene where checked; the cause of the rest is unknown. The D gene and trimming were derived from the DNA, and the V and J assignments and clone size from that table. The sample data list 200,000 or so clones, and approximately 80% of these were observed just once. Roughly 0.71% of the sample goes to the ten largest clones.

The cohort was made up of 500 to 850 healthy bone marrow donors. At the time of sampling, all cohort members were nominally healthy, though unrecorded immune exposures were likely present. The donor was CMV seronegative and belonged to the group of 352 seronegative cohort members. A peripheral blood sample was collected from each donor, and TCR beta sequencing was performed on peripheral blood mononuclear cells. Genomic DNA extraction from the blood cell samples was performed with the Qiagen DNeasy Blood Extraction Kit. Study-wide conclusions, independent of this receptor: The presence/absence analyses assumed that sequencing depth was roughly uniform across donors, and that assumption may not be true. A further reported finding was that TCR beta sequences accurately predicted the HLA-A and HLA-B alleles for most subjects in the first cohort. In a later genetic analysis, a missense DCLRE1C variant was associated with V-gene and J-gene trimming of TCR beta chains, and the association was replicated in an independent cohort. According to the authors, the approach could potentially be generalized to other disease states and immunological phenotypes. Compared with the roughly 720-donor mean, donors in an Asian-associated ancestry cluster had fewer N-insertions in productive TCRs, according to a later genetic analysis. Correlated functional status among segregating V segments might reflect linkage disequilibrium, but an unknown experimental factor could not be ruled out. The cohort was sequenced for TCR beta chains only, and without alpha or paired-chain data the features that could be detected were limited. A later analysis found that TCR association rates varied across HLA loci, with DRB1 alleles showing the most associated TCRs and HLA-C alleles the fewest. Most TCR sequences were seen in very few donors, while some public TCRs were found in many individuals. A later analysis reported that several top co-occurrence clusters appeared linked to parvovirus B19, influenza, CMV and Epstein-Barr virus. In both the original and validation cohorts, the classifier was reported to diagnose cytomegalovirus status with high specificity and sensitivity. CMV serostatus was the only immune exposure information available for the cohort. In the study, some 160 TCR beta chains were listed as associated with cytomegalovirus. A later analysis associated 15,000 to 20,000 TCR beta sequences with specific HLA alleles at a false discovery rate of 0.05. A cluster of highly shared sequence variants was judged likely to represent a technical artifact of the sequencing pipeline. In vitro tests confirmed that a few of the cytomegalovirus-associated TCR beta chains recognize cytomegalovirus antigens. Broadly in line with IMGT annotations, most TCR beta V segments showed up in productive rearrangements about 87% or about 30% of the time in an earlier analysis of approximately 600 of the donors. Most CMV-associated TCR beta chains appeared to be HLA-restricted in a later analysis, and the HLA associations seemed to be driven largely by CMV exposure. Because counts were too low, seventeen rarely observed V segments, including chromosome 9 orphons, were excluded from the earlier analysis of roughly 580 of the donors. Because HLA typing was missing for some donors at each locus, association tests included only the typed subset. When HLA alleles, especially DR and DQ, strongly co-occurred, attributing TCR associations to individual alleles was difficult. Compared with equally common non-associated chains, HLA-associated TCR beta chains in a later analysis were more clonally expanded and had lower generation probabilities.

Comments on this clone: Its cognate antigen has yet to be identified. Base qualities are missing; no much larger clone stands one base away.

Source material: PBMCs. This TCR derives from a boy between 2 and 10 years old in good health and CMV-seronegative.

CDR3 region: CASSQGQGYEQFF. In nucleotide form, the sequence is TGCGCCAGCAGCCAAGGACAGGGTTATGAGCAGTTCTTC. The rearrangement joined TRBV4-1 to TRBJ2-1; TRBD1 lines up with 7 middle nucleotides. Including cysteine and phenylalanine, the CDR3 has 13 amino acids. The entry retains the CDR3 DNA only, 39 bases that are in frame from base 1. The junction shows trimming of 1 base on V and 8 bases on J, and the gene matches do not reach 2 bases of it. From the germline V gene, CDR1 is MGHRA and CDR2 is YSYEKL.